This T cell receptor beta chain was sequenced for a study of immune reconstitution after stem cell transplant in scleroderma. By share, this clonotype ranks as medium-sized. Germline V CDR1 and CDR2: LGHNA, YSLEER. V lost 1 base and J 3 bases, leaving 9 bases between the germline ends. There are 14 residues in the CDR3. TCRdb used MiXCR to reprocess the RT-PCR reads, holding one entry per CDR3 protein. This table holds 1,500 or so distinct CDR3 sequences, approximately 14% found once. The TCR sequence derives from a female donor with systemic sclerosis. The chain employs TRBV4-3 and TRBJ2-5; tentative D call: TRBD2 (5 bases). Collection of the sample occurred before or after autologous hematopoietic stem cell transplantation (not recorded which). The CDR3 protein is CASSQVSGEETQYF. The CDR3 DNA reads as TGCGCCAGCAGCCAAGTGAGCGGAGAAGAGACCCAGTACTTC.